This entry lists 7 T cell receptor beta chains sequenced from one sample in a study of cytomegalovirus exposure and HLA in healthy donors. With 60 Vbeta and 13 Jbeta primers, the PCR was carried out. Sequenced by immunoSEQ multiplex PCR; TCRdb stores in-frame clones only, minus some. The profile shows around 170,000 clones, around 73% of them singletons. Input material: PBMCs. All receptors come from a male donor in good health and CMV-seronegative.

V and J are TRBV6-1 and TRBJ2-5; no firm D call. The CDR3 has 14 residues. From germline, CDR1 is MNHNS and CDR2 SASEGT. V lost 4 bases and J 5 bases, leaving 14 bases between the germline ends. CDR3: CASSVRLTGETQYF. For the CDR3, the DNA is TGTGCCAGCAGTGTTCGACTTACCGGGGAGACCCAGTACTTC.

V is TRBV5-1 and J is TRBJ2-7, with TRBD1 identical over 7 bases. The V and J ends lost 4 bases and 3 bases, in that order; junction bases with no gene match: 7. This CDR3 has 14 residues. From germline, CDR1 is SGHRS and CDR2 YFSETQ. The CDR3, as DNA: TGCGCCAGCAGCACCCACAGGGGCGACTACGAGCAGTACTTC. As protein: CASSTHRGDYEQYF. Looking up the rest from reference TRBV5-1 and TRBJ2-7 gives the full variable domain: KAGVTQTPRYLIKTRGQQVTLSCSPISGHRSVSWYQQTPGQGLQFLFEYFSETQRNKGNFPGRFSGRQFSNSRSEMNVSTLELGDSALYLCASSTHRGDYEQYFGPGTRLTVT.

The rearrangement uses TRBV29-1 and TRBJ1-1; tentatively, D is TRBD1 (6 bases). The CDR3 has 12 amino acids. CDR1 and CDR2 from the germline V gene are SQVTM and ANQGSEA. The V end lost 7 bases, the J end lost 2 bases, and 11 bases lay between the germline ends. CDR3 sequence reads: CSGRQANTEAFF. CDR3 bases: TGCAGCGGAAGACAGGCCAACACTGAAGCTTTCTTT. The full variable domain, with the rest looked up from reference TRBV29-1 and TRBJ1-1, is SAVISQKPSRDICQRGTSLTIQCQVDSQVTMMFWYRQQPGQSLTLIATANQGSEATYESGFVIDKFPISRPNLTFSTLTVSNMSPEDSSIYLCSGRQANTEAFFGQGTRLTVV.

The V call is TRBV27, the J call TRBJ1-4; TRBD1 aligns across 9 bases. The CDR3 length is 16 residues. Germline CDR1 and CDR2: MNHEY and SMNVEV (reference sequence). V shed 5 bases and J 4 bases; nucleotides not matched to a gene: 8. The CDR3 spells CASSPQGARVNEKLFF. The CDR3, as DNA: TGTGCCAGCAGTCCACAGGGGGCTCGGGTTAATGAAAAACTGTTTTTT.

This chain joins TRBV19 and TRBJ2-7; TRBD2 is a possible D gene (6 bases). The CDR3 sequence is 15 residues long. Germline lookup yields CDR1 LNHDA and CDR2 SQIVND (reference sequence). Trimming took off 3 bases at V and 1 base at J, with 13 bases between the two ends. CDR3 nucleotides: TGTGCCAGTAGTATCAACACGGCGGGATCCTACGAGCAGTACTTC. Its protein product is CASSINTAGSYEQYF.

This clone was detected once. V gene TRBV7-9 combines with J gene TRBJ1-6; D is perhaps TRBD1 (5 bases). Between the trimmed V and J ends, which lost 2 bases and 7 bases, there was a span of 9 bases. Germline CDR1 SEHNR, CDR2 FQNEAQ (reference sequence). The CDR3 spans 14 residues. The CDR3 protein is CASSLQGGNSPLHF. For the CDR3, the DNA is TGTGCCAGCAGCTTACAGGGAGGAAATTCACCCCTCCACTTT.

J is TRBJ1-6 and V is TRBV27; D is unclear. V dropped 0 bases and J dropped 7 bases, with 4 bases sitting between them. This CDR3 spans 13 amino acids. The germline V gene encodes CDR1 MNHEY and CDR2 SMNVEV (reference sequence). CDR3 sequence reads: CASSLSGNSPLHF. CDR3 in DNA: TGTGCCAGCAGTTTATCCGGGAATTCACCCCTCCACTTT.